This T cell receptor beta chain was observed in a study of esophageal squamous cell carcinoma under preoperative chemotherapy. Study-level background: Both tumor-infiltrating lymphocytes and peripheral blood T cells were profiled. Regarding the study as a whole: Abundant clones tended to shrink rather than expand after paclitaxel-nedaplatin. Chemotherapy was followed by significantly higher TCR diversity in peripheral T cells only, not tumor-infiltrating lymphocytes.

Described time point: before preoperative PTX-NDP chemotherapy. Paclitaxel-nedaplatin chemotherapy was given to patients ahead of their surgery. CDR3 length: 15 amino acids. Trimming removed 8 bases from V and 10 bases from J; junction bases left unmatched: 16. From germline, CDR1 is MNHNS and CDR2 SASEGT. To note about this clonotype: What it binds is not known.

TCRdb redid the calling of the PCR reads with MiXCR, one entry per CDR3 protein. The profile shows 10,000 to 15,000 distinct CDR3 sequences, approximately 54% of them singletons. The specimen was taken from a patient given preoperative chemotherapy. This receptor was taken from a human donor with esophageal squamous cell carcinoma. The donor label of this sample is uncertain. The V and J genes are TRBV6-1 and TRBJ2-1, with 8 bases identical to TRBD1. DNA for the CDR3: TGTGCCAGCTCCCCGGGGACAGGCCATAACTACGAGCAGTTCTTC. This sequence encodes CASSPGTGHNYEQFF.